The source of this T cell receptor (beta chain) is a study of PD-L1 blockade in urothelial cancer. Study-level information: Patients with male sex and bladder-origin urothelial cancer accounted for about 85% of the roughly 29 enrolled. The analyses of blood took place 3 weeks (second dose) and 6 weeks after treatment start.

CDR1 SQVTM and CDR2 ANQGSEA come from the germline V gene. CDR3 length: 14 residues. Trimming stripped 5 bases from V and 1 base from J, with 12 bases between. General study findings and limits: Clonality of blood TCR below the median before treatment predicted better survival.

Comments on this clone: Its antigen is not identified.

Synthetic TCR analog templates were spiked into all PCRs individually. Produced via immunoSEQ multiplex PCR; TCRdb's table is partial and in-frame only. The sample shows 100,000 or so clones, about 90% of them seen only once. The TCR comes from an elderly woman with urothelial cancer. The chain has TRBV29-1 and TRBJ1-5; D is ambiguous. This specimen was PBMCs, taken around atezolizumab (anti-PD-L1) treatment. The CDR3: CSVPEGSSNQPQHF. In DNA, the CDR3 is TGCAGCGTTCCTGAAGGGAGCAGCAATCAGCCCCAGCATTTT.